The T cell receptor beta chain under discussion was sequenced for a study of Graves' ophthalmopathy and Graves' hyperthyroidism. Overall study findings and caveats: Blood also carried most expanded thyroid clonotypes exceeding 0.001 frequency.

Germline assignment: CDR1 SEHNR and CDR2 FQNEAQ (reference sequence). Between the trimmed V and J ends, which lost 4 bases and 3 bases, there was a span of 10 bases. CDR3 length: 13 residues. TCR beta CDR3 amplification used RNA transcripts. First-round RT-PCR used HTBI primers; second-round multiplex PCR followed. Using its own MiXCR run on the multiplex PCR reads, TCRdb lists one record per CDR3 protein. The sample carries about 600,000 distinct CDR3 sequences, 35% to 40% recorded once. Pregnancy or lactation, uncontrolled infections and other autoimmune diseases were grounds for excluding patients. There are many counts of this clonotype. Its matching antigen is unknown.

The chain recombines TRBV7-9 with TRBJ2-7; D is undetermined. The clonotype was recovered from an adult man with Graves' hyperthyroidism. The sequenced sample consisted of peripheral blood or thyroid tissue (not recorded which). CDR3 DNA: TGTGCCAGCAGCTCGACAACCAGCTACGAGCAGTACTTC. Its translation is CASSSTTSYEQYF.